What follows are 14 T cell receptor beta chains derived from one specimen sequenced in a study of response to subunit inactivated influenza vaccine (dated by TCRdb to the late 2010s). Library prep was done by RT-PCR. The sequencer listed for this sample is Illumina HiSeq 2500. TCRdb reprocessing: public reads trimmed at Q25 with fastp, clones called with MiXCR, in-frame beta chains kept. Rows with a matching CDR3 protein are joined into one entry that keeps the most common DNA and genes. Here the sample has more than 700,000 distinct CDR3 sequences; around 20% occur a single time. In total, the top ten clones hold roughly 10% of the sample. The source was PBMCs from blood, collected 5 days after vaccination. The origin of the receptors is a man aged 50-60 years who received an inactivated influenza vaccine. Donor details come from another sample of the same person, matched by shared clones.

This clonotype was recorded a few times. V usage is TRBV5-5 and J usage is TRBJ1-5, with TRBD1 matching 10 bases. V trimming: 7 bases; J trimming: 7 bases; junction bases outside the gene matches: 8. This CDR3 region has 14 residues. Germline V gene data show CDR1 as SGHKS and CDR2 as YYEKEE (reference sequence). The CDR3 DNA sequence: TGTGCCAGCGGGACAGGGGATTTGCGGCAGCCCCAGCATTTT. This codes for CASGTGDLRQPQHF.

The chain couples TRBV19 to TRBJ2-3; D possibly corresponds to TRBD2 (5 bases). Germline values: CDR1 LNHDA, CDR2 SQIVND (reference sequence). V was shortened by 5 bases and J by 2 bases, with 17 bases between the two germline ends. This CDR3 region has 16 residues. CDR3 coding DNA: TGTGCCAGTAGTGCCCCCCGAGGCCGGGACACAGATACGCAGTATTTT. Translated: CASSAPRGRDTDTQYF.

Here the CDR3 DNA reads TGTGCCAGCAGTTACGGGACGGTGGGCACAGATACGCAGTATTTT. It specifies CASSYGTVGTDTQYF. The V gene is TRBV6-5, the J gene TRBJ2-3; either TRBD1 or TRBD2 may fit D (5 bases each). The CDR3 consists of 15 residues. The germline CDR1 and CDR2 sequences are MNHEY and SVGAGI. V lost 2 bases and J lost 1, with 10 bases in between.

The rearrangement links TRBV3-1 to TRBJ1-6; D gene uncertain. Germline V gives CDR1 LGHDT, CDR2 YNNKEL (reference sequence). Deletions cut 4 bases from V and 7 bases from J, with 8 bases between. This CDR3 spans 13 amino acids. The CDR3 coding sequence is TGTGCCAGCAGCCCGGCGGGGAATTCACCCCTCCACTTT. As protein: CASSPAGNSPLHF.

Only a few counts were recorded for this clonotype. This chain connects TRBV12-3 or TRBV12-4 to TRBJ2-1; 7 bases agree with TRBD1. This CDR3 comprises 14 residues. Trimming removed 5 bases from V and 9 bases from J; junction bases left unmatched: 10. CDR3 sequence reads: CASSLRQGWSEQFF. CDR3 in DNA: TGTGCCAGCAGTCTACGACAGGGTTGGAGTGAGCAGTTCTTC.

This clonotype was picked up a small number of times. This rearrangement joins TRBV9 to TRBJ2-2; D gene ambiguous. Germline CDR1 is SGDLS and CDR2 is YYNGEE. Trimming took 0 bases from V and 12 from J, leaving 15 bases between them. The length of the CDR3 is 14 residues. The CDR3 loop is CASSVELTPDQLFF. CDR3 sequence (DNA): TGTGCCAGCAGCGTAGAGCTCACCCCGGACCAGCTGTTTTTT.

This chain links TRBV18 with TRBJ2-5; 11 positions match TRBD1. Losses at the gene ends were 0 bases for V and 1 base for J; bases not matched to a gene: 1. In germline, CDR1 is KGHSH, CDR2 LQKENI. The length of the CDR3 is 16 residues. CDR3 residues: CASSPPGTGGQETQYF. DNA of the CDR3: TGTGCCAGCTCACCACCCGGGACAGGGGGCCAAGAGACCCAGTACTTC.

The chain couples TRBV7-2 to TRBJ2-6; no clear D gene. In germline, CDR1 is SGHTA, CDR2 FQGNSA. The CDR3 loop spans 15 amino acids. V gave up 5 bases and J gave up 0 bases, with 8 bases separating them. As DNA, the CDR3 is TGTGCCAGCAGCCCGGAAGTCTCTGGGGCCAACGTCCTGACTTTC. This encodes CASSPEVSGANVLTF.

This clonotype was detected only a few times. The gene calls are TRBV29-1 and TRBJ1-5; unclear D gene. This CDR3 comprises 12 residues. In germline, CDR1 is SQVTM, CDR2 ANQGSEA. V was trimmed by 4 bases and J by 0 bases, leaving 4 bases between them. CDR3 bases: TGCAGCGTTGGAGATAGCAATCAGCCCCAGCATTTT. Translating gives CSVGDSNQPQHF.

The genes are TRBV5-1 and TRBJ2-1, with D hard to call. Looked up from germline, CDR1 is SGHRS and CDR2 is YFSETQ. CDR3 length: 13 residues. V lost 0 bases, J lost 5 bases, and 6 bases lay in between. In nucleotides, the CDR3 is TGCGCCAGCAGCTTGGAAAGAAACAATGAGCAGTTCTTC. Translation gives CASSLERNNEQFF.

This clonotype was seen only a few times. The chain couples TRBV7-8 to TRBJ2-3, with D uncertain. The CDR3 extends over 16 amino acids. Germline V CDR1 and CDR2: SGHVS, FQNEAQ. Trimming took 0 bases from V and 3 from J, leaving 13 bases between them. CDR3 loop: CASSLARPPGTDTQYF. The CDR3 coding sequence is TGTGCCAGCAGCTTAGCGCGTCCGCCCGGGACAGATACGCAGTATTTT.

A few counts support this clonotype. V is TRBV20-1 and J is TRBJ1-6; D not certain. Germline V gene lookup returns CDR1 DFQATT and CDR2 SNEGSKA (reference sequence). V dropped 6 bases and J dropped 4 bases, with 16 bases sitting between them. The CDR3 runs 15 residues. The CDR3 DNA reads TGCAGTGCCCCTCTGACCCCTCAGTATAATTCACCCCTCCACTTT. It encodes CSAPLTPQYNSPLHF.

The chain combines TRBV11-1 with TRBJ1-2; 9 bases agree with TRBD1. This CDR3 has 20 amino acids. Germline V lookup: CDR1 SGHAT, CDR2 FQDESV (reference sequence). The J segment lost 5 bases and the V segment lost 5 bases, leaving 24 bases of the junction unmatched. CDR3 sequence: CASSRTDISTGQGKGYGYTF. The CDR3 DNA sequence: TGTGCCAGCAGCCGCACGGACATATCCACTGGACAGGGGAAGGGGTATGGCTACACCTTC.

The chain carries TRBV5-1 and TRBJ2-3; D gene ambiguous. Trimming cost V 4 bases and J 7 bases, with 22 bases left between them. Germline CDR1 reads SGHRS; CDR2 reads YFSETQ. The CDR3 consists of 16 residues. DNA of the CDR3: TGCGCCAGCAGCGAGAGTGGTGGGCGGCTTATTCATACGCAGTATTTT. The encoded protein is CASSESGGRLIHTQYF.